The rows below give T cell receptor beta chains drawn from one sample of a study of blood T cell repertoires in COVID-19. Generated by immunoSEQ multiplex PCR, the TCRdb table keeps only in-frame clones and is missing some. The repertoire holds about 300,000 clones, with 70% to 90% as singletons. The sequencing input was peripheral blood. The receptors originated from a woman aged 25 to 39 with COVID-19, enrolled during active disease. Both conserved end residues are part of each CDR3. The D gene is left open where the match is weak. Not all rows give a size; the values are once, few, many and, for expanded clones, a class.

abundance: .; j_gene: TRBJ1-1; v_gene: TRBV19; d_gene: TRBD1; CDR3nt: TGTGCCAGTGAAATCCTCGGGACAGCTGAAGCTTTCTTT; CDR3aa: CASEILGTAEAFF
abundance: .; j_gene: TRBJ1-1; v_gene: TRBV18; d_gene: TRBD1; CDR3nt: TGTGCCAGCTTGGGACAGCCGAACACTGAAGCTTTCTTT; CDR3aa: CASLGQPNTEAFF
abundance: .; j_gene: TRBJ2-7; v_gene: TRBV5-1; d_gene: TRBD1; CDR3nt: TGCGCCAGCAGGGACAGGGACTACGAGCAGTACTTC; CDR3aa: CASRDRDYEQYF
abundance: .; j_gene: TRBJ2-3; v_gene: TRBV6-5; d_gene: TRBD2; CDR3nt: TGTGCCAGCAGTCGAAGGCGGGGGGGCACAGATACGCAGTATTTT; CDR3aa: CASSRRRGGTDTQYF
abundance: .; j_gene: TRBJ2-1; v_gene: TRBV5-5; d_gene: .; CDR3nt: TGTGCCAGCAGCTTGGGGCAGGGTGGCTACAATGAGCAGTTCTTC; CDR3aa: CASSLGQGGYNEQFF
abundance: .; j_gene: TRBJ1-2; v_gene: TRBV25-1; d_gene: .; CDR3nt: TGTGCCAGCAGTGATACCTTTACAGGTGACGACTATGGCTACACCTTC; CDR3aa: CASSDTFTGDDYGYTF
abundance: .; j_gene: TRBJ2-3; v_gene: TRBV5-4; d_gene: .; CDR3nt: TGTGCCAGCAGCTTGTCAGGCATAGATACGCAGTATTTT; CDR3aa: CASSLSGIDTQYF
abundance: .; j_gene: TRBJ2-1; v_gene: TRBV3-1/TRBV3-2; d_gene: .; CDR3nt: TGTGCCAGCAGCCATACGAGGGGAGGATCCTACAATGAGCAGTTCTTC; CDR3aa: CASSHTRGGSYNEQFF
abundance: .; j_gene: TRBJ2-2; v_gene: TRBV28; d_gene: .; CDR3nt: TGTGCCAGCAGTTTCCCGGCGAACACCGGGGAGCTGTTTTTT; CDR3aa: CASSFPANTGELFF
abundance: .; j_gene: TRBJ2-3; v_gene: TRBV2; d_gene: TRBD1; CDR3nt: TGTGCCAGCAACAGACAGGGGGCTAGGGGCACAGATACGCAGTATTTT; CDR3aa: CASNRQGARGTDTQYF
abundance: once; j_gene: TRBJ2-1; v_gene: TRBV30; d_gene: TRBD1; CDR3nt: TGTGCCTTCGAGGGCAGTTTCAGGGGGTTTGAGCAGTTCTTC; CDR3aa: CAFEGSFRGFEQFF
abundance: .; j_gene: TRBJ2-5; v_gene: TRBV6-4; d_gene: .; CDR3nt: TGTGCCAGCAGTGACAACCCGTTTCCGGGGCGGGACTCCCGGGAGACCCAGTACTTC; CDR3aa: CASSDNPFPGRDSRETQYF
abundance: .; j_gene: TRBJ2-2; v_gene: TRBV7-9; d_gene: TRBD2; CDR3nt: TGTGCCAGCAGCTCCCTAGCGGGGGGGCATACCGGGGAGCTGTTTTTT; CDR3aa: CASSSLAGGHTGELFF
abundance: .; j_gene: TRBJ1-2; v_gene: TRBV19; d_gene: .; CDR3nt: TGTGCCAGTAGTATTCTGTCTCCCTCTGGACTGACTTACTATGGCTACACCTTC; CDR3aa: CASSILSPSGLTYYGYTF
abundance: once; j_gene: TRBJ2-1; v_gene: TRBV7-9; d_gene: TRBD1; CDR3nt: TGTGCCAGCAGGTTAGCAGGGGGTGAGCAGTTCTTC; CDR3aa: CASRLAGGEQFF
abundance: .; j_gene: TRBJ1-1; v_gene: TRBV6-5; d_gene: .; CDR3nt: TGTGCCAGCAGTTATAAGCTCGCCTACACTGAAGCTTTCTTT; CDR3aa: CASSYKLAYTEAFF
abundance: once; j_gene: TRBJ1-2; v_gene: TRBV5-5; d_gene: .; CDR3nt: TGTGCCAGCAGCTTGGGGGCCGGGGGTCTATCCTATGGCTACACCTTC; CDR3aa: CASSLGAGGLSYGYTF
abundance: .; j_gene: TRBJ2-2; v_gene: TRBV6-2/TRBV6-3; d_gene: .; CDR3nt: TGTGCCAGCAGTTCCCCCGTTCGCGCCGGGGAGCTGTTTTTT; CDR3aa: CASSSPVRAGELFF
abundance: .; j_gene: TRBJ2-1; v_gene: TRBV4-2; d_gene: TRBD2; CDR3nt: TGTGCCAGCAGCCTACGACTAGCGGGGGGGAACTCGAATGAGCAGTTCTTC; CDR3aa: CASSLRLAGGNSNEQFF
abundance: .; j_gene: TRBJ2-1; v_gene: TRBV11-3; d_gene: TRBD1; CDR3nt: TGTGCCAGCAGCCAGGGACAGGTTTTCATCAATGAGCAGTTCTTC; CDR3aa: CASSQGQVFINEQFF
abundance: .; j_gene: TRBJ1-1; v_gene: TRBV29-1; d_gene: .; CDR3nt: TGCAGCGTTGAAAAACAGGGAGTCACTGAAGCTTTCTTT; CDR3aa: CSVEKQGVTEAFF
abundance: .; j_gene: TRBJ1-1; v_gene: TRBV7-2; d_gene: TRBD1; CDR3nt: TGTGCCAGCAGGTGGGGACAGGGGAACACTGAAGCTTTCTTT; CDR3aa: CASRWGQGNTEAFF
abundance: .; j_gene: TRBJ1-5; v_gene: TRBV7-6; d_gene: TRBD1; CDR3nt: TGTGCCAGCAGCTTAGAAGCAGGGGGCAGGCAGCCCCAGCATTTT; CDR3aa: CASSLEAGGRQPQHF
abundance: .; j_gene: TRBJ1-1; v_gene: TRBV2; d_gene: .; CDR3nt: TGTGCCAGCATCTATACCTCGGGAGTCGAAGCTTTCTTT; CDR3aa: CASIYTSGVEAFF
abundance: few; j_gene: TRBJ1-2; v_gene: TRBV5-4; d_gene: .; CDR3nt: TGTGCCAGCAGCGCGGACTTCAATAACTATGGCTACACCTTC; CDR3aa: CASSADFNNYGYTF
abundance: once; j_gene: TRBJ1-2; v_gene: TRBV5-6; d_gene: TRBD1; CDR3nt: TGTGCCAGCAGGGGACAGGACTATGGCTACACCTTC; CDR3aa: CASRGQDYGYTF
abundance: .; j_gene: TRBJ2-7; v_gene: TRBV4-3; d_gene: .; CDR3nt: TGCGCCAGCAGCCAAGTCCGGGGGAGCTCCTACGAGCAGTACTTC; CDR3aa: CASSQVRGSSYEQYF
abundance: .; j_gene: TRBJ1-2; v_gene: TRBV7-9; d_gene: .; CDR3nt: TGTGCCAGCAGCTTAGAGGCAGGGCATAACTATGGCTACACCTTC; CDR3aa: CASSLEAGHNYGYTF
abundance: .; j_gene: TRBJ1-2; v_gene: TRBV4-2; d_gene: .; CDR3nt: TGTGCCAGCAGCCAAGGCCACAGCCGCAACTATGGCTACACCTTC; CDR3aa: CASSQGHSRNYGYTF
abundance: .; j_gene: TRBJ2-5; v_gene: TRBV25-1; d_gene: TRBD1; CDR3nt: TGTGCCAGCAGTGAATCGACAGGGGTCATGGAGACCCAGTACTTC; CDR3aa: CASSESTGVMETQYF
abundance: .; j_gene: TRBJ2-1; v_gene: TRBV27; d_gene: TRBD2; CDR3nt: TGTGCCAGCAGTTTGGCTAGCGGAGGTTTCAATGAGCAGTTCTTC; CDR3aa: CASSLASGGFNEQFF
abundance: few; j_gene: TRBJ1-3; v_gene: TRBV5-4; d_gene: .; CDR3nt: TGTGCCAGCAGCCCGGCGGGGGGTGCTGGAAACACCATATATTTT; CDR3aa: CASSPAGGAGNTIYF
abundance: once; j_gene: TRBJ1-5; v_gene: TRBV6-6; d_gene: .; CDR3nt: TGTGCCAGCAGGTCCCAGGGGAGCCAGCCCCAGCATTTT; CDR3aa: CASRSQGSQPQHF